Listed below are T cell receptor beta chains from one sample, sequenced in a study of tumor and adjacent non-tumor tissue in lung cancer. TCRdb re-called the multiplex PCR reads with MiXCR, one entry per CDR3 protein. The table includes over 85,000 distinct CDR3 sequences, roughly 84% detected once. Sequenced sample: lung tumor tissue. Receptor source: a man between 65 and 85 years old with non-small cell lung cancer. Both conserved end residues are trimmed from each CDR3. A D gene is named only where the DNA matches it firmly. Some rows mark clone size as missing; the rest say once, few, many or name a class of expanded clone.

TRBV29-1	-	-	TRBJ2-7	SVGSIYYEQY
TRBV12-3/TRBV12-4	-	-	TRBJ2-5	ASSYHIGVQETQY
TRBV29-1	-	-	TRBJ1-5	SVELQPNRALFNQTQH
TRBV7-8	-	-	TRBJ2-5	ASSIGSGPETQY
TRBV4-1	-	-	TRBJ1-3	TSSQDQHGLSSGNTIY
TRBV6-1	-	-	TRBJ2-5	ASIYREIGQETQY
TRBV6-5	once	-	TRBJ1-1	ASRQTQDMGWGTEAF
TRBV5-1	-	-	TRBJ1-1	ASSLLAQGTLDTEAF
TRBV11-2	once	TRBD2	TRBJ2-1	AISLGGRADNEQF
TRBV4-1	-	TRBD2	TRBJ2-3	ASSQEWTSTDLQY
TRBV5-4	-	TRBD2	TRBJ2-5	ASRLAGVVGETQY
TRBV29-1	few	-	TRBJ2-5	IMADRFQETQY
TRBV10-2	medium-sized	-	TRBJ2-3	ASAWTQDTQY
TRBV9	once	-	TRBJ1-1	ASSARRNTEAF
TRBV12-3/TRBV12-4	-	TRBD1	TRBJ1-2	ASSTRDRDSYGYT
TRBV27	-	-	TRBJ2-1	ASSLRRRGVSYSEQF
TRBV10-2	-	-	TRBJ2-3	ASSDQRRTDTQY
TRBV11-2	-	-	TRBJ2-3	ASGLGPGGADSQY
TRBV11-3	-	-	TRBJ2-1	ANSLLGTSRGYNEHF
TRBV29-1	-	TRBD2	TRBJ2-3	RVHGLAGGGITDTQY
TRBV6-5	-	-	TRBJ1-2	VSNYRGGRNYSYT
TRBV29-1	-	-	TRBJ1-2	SVPWGGQNYAYT
TRBV28	-	-	TRBJ1-6	TSTEYNSPLH
TRBV6-5	-	-	TRBJ1-2	ASSYQVYGYT
TRBV11-2	-	-	TRBJ2-2	AGEQTVSSGELF
TRBV11-2	-	TRBD1	TRBJ2-7	ASSPVTGPSYQQY
TRBV6-2/TRBV6-3	-	-	TRBJ1-6	ASSRPLSDSTLL
TRBV2	few	TRBD1	TRBJ2-7	ASSTDRVYDQY
TRBV29-1	-	-	-	SAMPYLQTGRETQF
TRBV10-2	once	TRBD1	TRBJ1-1	ASRDRDAEGL
TRBV10-3	few	-	TRBJ2-7	AISEGLTDLSYEQY
TRBV10-3	-	-	TRBJ1-5	AISEPGGQRVHQPQR
TRBV29-1	-	-	TRBJ2-5	NVAARSQGTQY
TRBV11-2	-	-	TRBJ2-2	VSISPGYTRELF
TRBV6-1	once	-	TRBJ2-2	TSSLRGAYTGELF
TRBV10-3	-	-	TRBJ2-7	AISGAGSPYKQY
TRBV6-1	-	-	TRBJ1-1	ASSERNGNTDAF
TRBV6-6	-	-	TRBJ1-5	ASGYRNQAQH
TRBV6-2/TRBV6-3	-	-	TRBJ2-1	ASSPNGKDEQF
TRBV6-5	-	-	TRBJ1-2	ASRHRRGMDYGYT
TRBV5-4	-	TRBD1	TRBJ2-1	ASSFKVDRGFPGEQF
TRBV6-1	-	-	TRBJ2-5	ASNNQELEIQY
TRBV11-2	once	-	TRBJ2-2	ASSLDNHSGELF
TRBV11-2	-	-	TRBJ2-7	VSSNQRGEQY
TRBV29-1	-	-	TRBJ2-1	SRGGSSHNEQL
TRBV4-2	-	TRBD1	TRBJ1-1	ANSRADGTGGTEAF
TRBV20-1	few	TRBD2	TRBJ2-3	SARGASGRASTQDTQY
TRBV7-2	-	-	TRBJ2-7	ASGLSGTSYEQY
TRBV12-3/TRBV12-4	-	-	TRBJ2-7	ASIFPLRHEHY
TRBV29-1	-	-	TRBJ2-7	SPGSYEQC
TRBV6-1	-	TRBD2	TRBJ2-5	ASSVQAGGPQDTQY
TRBV29-1	-	-	TRBJ1-1	SVFGERTETEAF
TRBV28	once	TRBD1	TRBJ1-6	ARSLEQGAGSPLH
TRBV6-2/TRBV6-3	many	-	TRBJ2-2	ASSTNPRDHTGELF
TRBV28	many	-	TRBJ1-6	ASSPVGAFSYNSPLH